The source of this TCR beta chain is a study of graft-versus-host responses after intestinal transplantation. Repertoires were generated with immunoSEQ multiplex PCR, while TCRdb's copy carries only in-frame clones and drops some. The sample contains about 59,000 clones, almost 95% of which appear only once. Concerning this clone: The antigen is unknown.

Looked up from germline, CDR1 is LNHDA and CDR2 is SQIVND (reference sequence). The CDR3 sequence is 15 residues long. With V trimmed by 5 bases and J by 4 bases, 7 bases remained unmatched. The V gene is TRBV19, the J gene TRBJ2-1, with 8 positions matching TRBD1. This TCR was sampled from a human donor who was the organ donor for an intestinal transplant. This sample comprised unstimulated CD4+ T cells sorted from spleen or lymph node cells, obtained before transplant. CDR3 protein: CASSARQGTYNEQFF. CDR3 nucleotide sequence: TGTGCCAGTAGTGCGCGACAGGGGACTTACAATGAGCAGTTCTTC.